Below, 20 T cell receptor beta chains from the same sample are listed, as sequenced in a study of T cell repertoires in cytomegalovirus infection. Using its own MiXCR run on the reads, TCRdb lists one record per CDR3 protein. Of fewer than 350,000 distinct CDR3 sequences in the sample, 9.5% were seen once. Sequenced input: PBMCs. These receptors were obtained from a human donor in good health (CMV status not recorded). Some clones in this sample may be carry-over from other donors' samples.

Ten or more counts support this clonotype. J is TRBJ1-5 and V is TRBV28; D possibly corresponds to TRBD1 (6 bases). Trimming pared 8 bases from V and 7 bases from J, leaving 15 bases between. The germline V gene has CDR1 MDHEN and CDR2 SYDVKM. The length of the CDR3 is 13 residues. The CDR3 is CASSVTGPQPQHF. DNA for the CDR3: TGTGCCAGCTCCGTTACAGGGCCGCAGCCCCAGCATTTT.

This clonotype was seen repeatedly, ten times or more. The J gene is TRBJ1-1, the V gene TRBV19, with D tentatively TRBD1 (6 bases). CDR1 is LNHDA and CDR2 is SQIVND in the germline V gene (reference sequence). This CDR3 comprises 13 residues. The germline V and J ends were trimmed by 4 bases and 7 bases, with 13 bases remaining between them. The CDR3 sequence: CASSKQGPNEAFF. The CDR3 nucleotides are TGTGCCAGTAGTAAACAGGGACCGAATGAAGCTTTCTTT. Together with reference TRBV19 and TRBJ1-1, the CDR3 gives the full variable domain: DGGITQSPKYLFRKEGQNVTLSCEQNLNHDAMYWYRQDPGQGLRLIYYSQIVNDFQKGDIAEGYSVSREKKESFPLTVTSAQKNPTAFYLCASSKQGPNEAFFGQGTRLTVV.

This clonotype occurred a few times. The chain uses TRBV7-6 and TRBJ2-3; TRBD2 might be the D (6 bases). Per germline, CDR1 SGHVS and CDR2 FNYEAQ. V was trimmed by 5 bases and J by 1 base, leaving 16 bases between them. The CDR3 is made up of 16 amino acids. The CDR3 DNA reads TGTGCCAGCAGCCCCCCCCGGCGGGGAGGCACAGATACGCAGTATTTT. This codes for CASSPPRRGGTDTQYF. The variable domain in full, completed from reference TRBV7-6 and TRBJ2-3, reads GAGVSQSPRYKVTKRGQDVALRCDPISGHVSLYWYRQALGQGPEFLTYFNYEAQQDKSGLPNDRFSAERPEGSISTLTIQRTEQRDSAMYRCASSPPRRGGTDTQYFGPGTRLTVL.

This clonotype has at least ten counts. J is TRBJ2-3 and V is TRBV7-2; 10 nucleotides align to TRBD2. The CDR3 is made up of 17 amino acids. Germline V gene lookup returns CDR1 SGHTA and CDR2 FQGNSA. V was pared by 5 bases and J by 2 bases, with 10 bases of the junction left unmatched. CDR3 sequence reads: CASSPRSSGGPTDTQYF. Here the CDR3 DNA reads TGTGCCAGCAGCCCCCGGAGTAGCGGGGGGCCCACAGATACGCAGTATTTT.

The genes are TRBV4-2 and TRBJ2-2; no clear D. The V gene lost 4 bases and the J gene lost 4 bases, with 16 bases spanning the gap. This CDR3 is 16 amino acids long. The germline CDR1 and CDR2 sequences are LGHNA and YNFKEQ. CDR3 protein: CASSPNKGSSTGELFF. For the CDR3, the DNA is TGTGCCAGCAGCCCTAATAAGGGAAGTAGCACCGGGGAGCTGTTTTTT.

This chain uses TRBV9 with TRBJ2-2; 10 nucleotides align to TRBD2. J lost 1 base, V lost 4 bases, and 7 bases had no gene match. The V gene's germline CDR1 is SGDLS and CDR2 YYNGEE. The length of the CDR3 is 17 residues. The CDR3 DNA sequence: TGTGCCAGCAGCTCCCACGGACTAGCGGAGAACACCGGGGAGCTGTTTTTT. It translates to CASSSHGLAENTGELFF.

J is TRBJ2-7 and V is TRBV12-3 or TRBV12-4; TRBD1 aligns across 7 bases. V lost 4 bases, J lost 3 bases, and 6 bases stayed unmatched. This CDR3 has 14 residues. The CDR3 nucleotides are TGTGCCAGCAGTTCGAACAGGGGAGTCTACGAGCAGTACTTC. It codes for CASSSNRGVYEQYF.

CDR3 loop: CSALDRGLAKNIQYF. The CDR3 DNA follows: TGCAGTGCCCTGGATCGGGGGCTAGCCAAAAACATTCAGTACTTC. The V call is TRBV20-1, the J call TRBJ2-4; D may correspond to TRBD1 or TRBD2 (6 bases each). The CDR3 consists of 15 residues. V lost 6 bases and J 0 bases, leaving 15 bases between the germline ends. The V gene's germline CDR1 is DFQATT and CDR2 SNEGSKA (reference sequence).

This clonotype was counted many times. V usage is TRBV28 and J usage is TRBJ2-1; D gene ambiguous. V was cut by 3 bases and J by 8 bases, with 14 bases left in between. The CDR3 consists of 14 residues. The germline CDR1 and CDR2 sequences are MDHEN and SYDVKM. CDR3 sequence reads: CASSFAGSPHEQFF. The CDR3 bases are TGTGCCAGCAGTTTTGCTGGCAGCCCACATGAGCAGTTCTTC.

This clonotype came up many times. The J gene is TRBJ1-2, the V gene TRBV28; TRBD1 aligns across 7 bases. This CDR3 comprises 15 residues. From germline, CDR1 is MDHEN and CDR2 SYDVKM. V was clipped by 4 bases and J by 2 bases; unmatched bases: 7. Here the CDR3 DNA reads TGTGCCAGCAGTTCCACAGGGGCGACGAACTATGGCTACACCTTC. Translating gives CASSSTGATNYGYTF.

This clonotype was detected ten times or more. This sequence joins TRBV7-2 and TRBJ1-2; a possible D gene is TRBD1 (5 bases). The CDR3 runs to 15 residues. V was trimmed by 5 bases and J by 3 bases, leaving 16 bases between them. The V gene's germline CDR1 is SGHTA and CDR2 FQGNSA. The CDR3 protein is CASSPWRGDHYGYTF. DNA for the CDR3: TGTGCCAGCAGCCCGTGGCGGGGGGATCACTATGGCTACACCTTC.

The count of this clonotype is one. The junction does not match germline at one end; this may be a read error. This rearrangement joins TRBV12-3 or TRBV12-4 to TRBJ2-4; D gene ambiguous. The CDR3 contains 13 residues. As DNA, the CDR3 is TGTGCCAGCAGTGCCGAGACCCTGGGCATTCAGCACTTC. Translation: CASSAETLGIQHF.

There are a few counts of this clonotype. The CDR3 is CSVPGTANTEAFF. The CDR3 DNA is TGCAGCGTTCCTGGGACAGCGAACACTGAAGCTTTCTTT. The J gene is TRBJ1-1, the V gene TRBV29-1; 7 bases fit TRBD1. CDR3 length: 13 residues. Germline loops: CDR1 SQVTM, CDR2 ANQGSEA. V dropped 5 bases and J dropped 1; count of bases not matched to a gene: 4. Filled out from reference TRBV29-1 and TRBJ1-1, the complete variable domain reads SAVISQKPSRDICQRGTSLTIQCQVDSQVTMMFWYRQQPGQSLTLIATANQGSEATYESGFVIDKFPISRPNLTFSTLTVSNMSPEDSSIYLCSVPGTANTEAFFGQGTRLTVV.

At least ten counts were recorded for this clonotype. The chain joins TRBV11-2 to TRBJ1-3; D is possibly TRBD1 (5 bases). The length of the CDR3 is 15 residues. Trimming took off 5 bases at V and 0 bases at J, with 11 bases between the two ends. The germline V gene encodes CDR1 SGHAT and CDR2 FQNNGV. CDR3 amino acids: CASSLADSSGNTIYF. The CDR3 bases are TGTGCCAGCAGCCTAGCCGACAGCTCTGGAAACACCATATATTTT.

This clonotype showed up many times. The chain couples TRBV27 to TRBJ1-1, with D possibly being TRBD1 (6 bases). CDR1 is MNHEY, CDR2 SMNVEV, per germline (reference sequence). V was pared by 3 bases and J by 5 bases, with 10 bases between. The length of the CDR3 is 13 residues. The CDR3 DNA sequence: TGTGCCAGCAGTTTTCAGGGGCGTACTGAAGCTTTCTTT. This gives the protein CASSFQGRTEAFF.

In its sample, this clonotype was seen many times. V gene TRBV20-1 combines with J gene TRBJ1-6; 11 bases line up with TRBD1. Germline V CDR1 and CDR2: DFQATT, SNEGSKA (reference sequence). CDR3 length equals 14 residues. Losses at the gene ends were 6 bases for V and 7 bases for J; bases not matched to a gene: 5. This chain's CDR3 is CSAKRTGGNSPLHF. The CDR3 nucleotides are TGCAGTGCCAAGAGGACAGGGGGCAATTCACCCCTCCACTTT.

This clonotype was seen many times. V and J are TRBV7-2 and TRBJ1-6; 7 bases agree with TRBD1. The CDR3 runs 14 residues. V lost 5 bases to trimming and J lost 10 bases; unmatched junction nucleotides: 8. CDR1 is SGHTA and CDR2 is FQGNSA in the germline V gene. This chain's CDR3 is CASSRQGWGSPLHF. The CDR3 DNA reads as TGTGCCAGCAGCAGACAGGGTTGGGGATCACCCCTCCACTTT.

This clonotype was observed many times. This rearrangement joins TRBV6-1 to TRBJ1-1; D gene uncertain. V lost 6 bases to trimming and J lost 1 base, with 9 bases between them. This CDR3 is 13 amino acids long. The germline gives CDR1 MNHNS, CDR2 SASEGT. In DNA, the CDR3 is TGTGCCAGCAGAGGGTTCCAGAACACTGAAGCTTTCTTT. Protein sequence: CASRGFQNTEAFF.

This chain links TRBV6-4 with TRBJ2-7; 10 nucleotides agree with TRBD2. Germline CDR1 is MRHNA and CDR2 is SNTAGT. The V gene end was trimmed by 0 bases and the J gene end by 4 bases; junction bases not matched to a gene: 6. The CDR3 has 16 residues. The CDR3 is CASSDSKRGGLYEQYF. The CDR3 DNA sequence: TGTGCCAGCAGTGACTCGAAGCGGGGGGGCTTATACGAGCAGTACTTC.

The rearrangement links TRBV7-3 to TRBJ2-3, with D possibly matching TRBD2 (6 bases). Between the trimmed V and J ends, which lost 5 bases and 4 bases, there was a span of 10 bases. The V gene's germline CDR1 is SGHTA and CDR2 FQGTGA. The CDR3 runs to 13 residues. CDR3 coding DNA: TGTGCCAGCAGCGGGGGGAGGTCAGATACGCAGTATTTT. Protein sequence: CASSGGRSDTQYF.